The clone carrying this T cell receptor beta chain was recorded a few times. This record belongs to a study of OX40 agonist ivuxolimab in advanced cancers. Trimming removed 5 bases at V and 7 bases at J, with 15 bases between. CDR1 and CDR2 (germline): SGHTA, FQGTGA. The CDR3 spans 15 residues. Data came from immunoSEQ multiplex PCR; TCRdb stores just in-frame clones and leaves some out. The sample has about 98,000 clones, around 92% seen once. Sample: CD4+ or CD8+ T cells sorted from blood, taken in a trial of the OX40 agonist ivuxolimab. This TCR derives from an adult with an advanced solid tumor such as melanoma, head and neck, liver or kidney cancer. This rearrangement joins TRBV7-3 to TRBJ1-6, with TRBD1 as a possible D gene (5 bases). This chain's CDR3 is CASSQTGRTNSPLHF. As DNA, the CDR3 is TGTGCCAGCAGCCAAACAGGACGGACAAATTCACCCCTCCACTTT.